This T cell receptor (beta chain) originates from a study of cytomegalovirus exposure and HLA in healthy donors. Study-wide context: In a later analysis, it was reported that the approximately 120 validation repertoires had been produced on the same platform as the 550 to 700 repertoires belonging to the first cohort.

Sequencing used immunoSEQ multiplex PCR; TCRdb keeps in-frame clones, though not all of them. Found here are over 60,000 clones, around 97% of them singletons; the top ten hold approximately 2.5%. Per the germline V gene, CDR1 is SGHAT and CDR2 is FQNNGV. The CDR3 covers 14 residues. Trimming cost V 1 base and J 4 bases; bases outside gene matches: 4. Study-level points and caveats: First-cohort TCR clusters were later found to tend to co-occur in the 90 to 150 validation repertoires. CMV antigen specificity of a few CMV-associated chains was confirmed in vitro. TCR beta chains numbering some 160 were designated cytomegalovirus-associated.

In regard to this clone: As yet, its antigen is unknown. This sample includes further DNA sequences coding for the same CDR3.

The specimen was PBMCs. This TCR was recovered from a young man in good health and CMV-seronegative. The rearrangement joins TRBV11-2 to TRBJ2-7, with TRBD2 matching 7 bases. The CDR3 region has the DNA TGTGCCAGCAGCTTAGCGGGGGGTCCTTACGAGCAGTACTTC. This sequence encodes CASSLAGGPYEQYF.